These 11 T cell receptor beta chains were all obtained from the same sample, sequenced in a study of regulatory T cells in long-lasting Graves disease. Assembly of TCR beta libraries relied on iRepertoire HTBI primers together with Arm-PCR of CDR3 regions. MiXCR, run by TCRdb on the multiplex PCR reads, gives a single entry per CDR3 protein. Here the sample spans some 280,000 distinct CDR3 sequences, roughly a fifth being singletons. The time point was: persistent/refractory GD, antithyroid drugs over 5 years with positive TRAb. RNA extracted from PBMCs served as the sequencing template. This sample comprised peripheral blood mononuclear cells (PBMCs), obtained when the disease was refractory, from a patient treated with antithyroid drugs. Source of these receptors: a female donor with Graves disease.

This clonotype showed up many times. The V gene is TRBV6-2 or TRBV6-3, the J gene TRBJ1-2; TRBD1 might be the D (5 bases). The germline V gene has CDR1 MNHEY and CDR2 SVGEGT. Trimming cost V 6 bases and J 8 bases, with 16 bases left between them. The CDR3 runs to 13 residues. The CDR3 nucleotides read TGTGCCAGCAGCAGGGACTTCGACGGGGGCTACACCTTC. Protein: CASSRDFDGGYTF.

The chain carries TRBV19 and TRBJ2-2, with D maybe TRBD1 (5 bases). V was shortened by 4 bases and J by 1 base, with 7 bases between the two germline ends. Per germline, CDR1 LNHDA and CDR2 SQIVND (reference sequence). This CDR3 region has 14 residues. The CDR3 region has the DNA TGTGCCAGTAGTACTACAGGGAACACCGGGGAGCTGTTTTTT. As protein: CASSTTGNTGELFF.

The chain links TRBV9 to TRBJ1-1; perhaps TRBD1 as D (5 bases). V was trimmed by 6 bases and J by 5 bases, leaving 23 bases between them. CDR1 and CDR2 from the germline V gene are SGDLS and YYNGEE. The length of the CDR3 is 16 residues. The DNA for the CDR3 is TGTGCCAGCAAGAGGGAACCGGGCCCCGGGGGGACTGAAGCTTTCTTT. As protein: CASKREPGPGGTEAFF.

This clonotype came up many times. The chain is built from TRBV28 and TRBJ1-1; 8 bases map to TRBD1. The CDR3 loop spans 13 amino acids. Trimming at V came to 5 bases and at J to 5 bases, leaving 4 bases not matched to a gene. Germline CDR1 reads MDHEN; CDR2 reads SYDVKM. CDR3: CASSPGGRTEAFF. The CDR3 nucleotides read TGTGCCAGCAGTCCAGGGGGCAGGACTGAAGCTTTCTTT.

The rearrangement uses TRBV7-2 and TRBJ1-4, with TRBD1 as a possible D gene (6 bases). The CDR3 has 15 amino acids. Germline V gene data show CDR1 as SGHTA and CDR2 as FQGNSA. V gave up 5 bases and J gave up 8 bases, with 18 bases separating them. Written as DNA, the CDR3 is TGTGCCAGCAGCCCCCAGACAGGAGAGGAAGAAAAACTGTTTTTT. This sequence encodes CASSPQTGEEEKLFF. Drawing the rest from reference TRBV7-2 and TRBJ1-4, the complete variable domain is GAGVSQSPSNKVTEKGKDVELRCDPISGHTALYWYRQSLGQGLEFLIYFQGNSAPDKSGLPSDRFSAERTGGSVSTLTIQRTQQEDSAVYLCASSPQTGEEEKLFFGSGTQLSVL.

In this sample, this clonotype turned up a few times. This may be a read error: a much more frequent sequence differs by one nucleotide. V gene TRBV7-6 combines with J gene TRBJ1-1; D gene unclear. This CDR3 is built from 11 residues. Germline assignment: CDR1 SGHVS and CDR2 FNYEAQ. Deletions cut 6 bases from V and 10 bases from J, with 12 bases between. The DNA for the CDR3 is TGTGCCAGCAGAAGTAATAACGGAGCTTTCTTT. The encoded protein is CASRSNNGAFF.

This clonotype was seen a few times. This chain links TRBV27 with TRBJ2-1; TRBD2 aligns across 14 bases. The CDR3 loop spans 15 amino acids. Germline loops: CDR1 MNHEY, CDR2 SMNVEV (reference sequence). The J segment lost 8 bases and the V segment lost 2 bases, leaving 2 bases of the junction unmatched. This CDR3 is CASSLGTSGSYEQFF. The CDR3 DNA is TGTGCCAGCAGTTTAGGGACTAGCGGGAGCTATGAGCAGTTCTTC.

This clonotype has at least ten counts. The J gene is TRBJ2-7, the V gene TRBV12-3 or TRBV12-4; a possible D gene is TRBD2 (5 bases). This CDR3 has 14 residues. Trimming cost V 1 base and J 7 bases, with 14 bases left between them. The CDR3 here is CASSLGGSSLEQYF. The CDR3 DNA reads as TGTGCCAGCAGTTTAGGAGGGTCTTCCTTGGAGCAGTACTTC.

This clonotype has just a few counts. The chain joins TRBV28 to TRBJ2-5; 10 nucleotides line up with TRBD1. The CDR3 covers 13 residues. The germline V gene encodes CDR1 MDHEN and CDR2 SYDVKM. V shed 10 bases, J shed 1 base, and the junction held 3 bases outside the gene matches. The CDR3 is CATDRGSQETQYF. CDR3 nucleotides: TGTGCCACGGACAGGGGGTCCCAAGAGACCCAGTACTTC.

This clonotype was seen many times. This chain joins TRBV7-2 and TRBJ2-7, with TRBD1 as a possible D gene (6 bases). This CDR3 has 12 amino acids. Between the trimmed V and J ends, which lost 5 bases and 6 bases, there was a span of 11 bases. Germline CDR1 and CDR2: SGHTA and FQGNSA. The CDR3 DNA reads as TGTGCCAGCAGCCGGGACAATGGCGAGCAGTACTTC. It encodes CASSRDNGEQYF.

This clonotype has ten or more counts. The chain employs TRBV5-6 and TRBJ2-7; TRBD1 aligns across 7 bases. After removal of 7 bases from V and 2 bases from J, the junction contained 6 bases not matched to a gene. The CDR3 runs to 13 residues. Looked up from germline, CDR1 is SGHDT and CDR2 is YYEEEE. CDR3 nucleotides: TGTGCCAGCCGAATGACAGGGACCTACGAGCAGTACTTC. It translates to CASRMTGTYEQYF.